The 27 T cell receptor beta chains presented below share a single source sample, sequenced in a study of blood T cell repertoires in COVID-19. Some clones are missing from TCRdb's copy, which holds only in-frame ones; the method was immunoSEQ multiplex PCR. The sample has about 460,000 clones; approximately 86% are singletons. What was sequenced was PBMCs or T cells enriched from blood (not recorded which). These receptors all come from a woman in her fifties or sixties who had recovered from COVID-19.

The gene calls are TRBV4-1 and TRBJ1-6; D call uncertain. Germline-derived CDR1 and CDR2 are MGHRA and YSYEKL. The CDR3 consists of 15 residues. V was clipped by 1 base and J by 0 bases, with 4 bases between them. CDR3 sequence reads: CASSQVSSYNSPLHF. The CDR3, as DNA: TGCGCCAGCAGCCAAGTGAGCTCCTATAATTCACCCCTCCACTTT.

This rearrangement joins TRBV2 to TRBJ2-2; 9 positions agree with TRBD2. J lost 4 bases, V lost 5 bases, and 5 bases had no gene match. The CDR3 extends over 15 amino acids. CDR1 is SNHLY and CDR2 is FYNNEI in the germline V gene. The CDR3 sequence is CASSLSGGGTGELFF. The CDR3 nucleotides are TGTGCCAGCAGTCTTAGCGGGGGCGGCACCGGGGAGCTGTTTTTT.

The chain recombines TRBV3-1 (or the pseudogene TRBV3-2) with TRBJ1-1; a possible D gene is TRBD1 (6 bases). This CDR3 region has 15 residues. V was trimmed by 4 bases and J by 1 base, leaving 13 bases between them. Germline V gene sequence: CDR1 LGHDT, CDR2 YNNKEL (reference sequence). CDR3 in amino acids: CASSPLGTKNTEAFF. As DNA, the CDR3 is TGTGCCAGCAGCCCCCTCGGGACAAAGAACACTGAAGCTTTCTTT.

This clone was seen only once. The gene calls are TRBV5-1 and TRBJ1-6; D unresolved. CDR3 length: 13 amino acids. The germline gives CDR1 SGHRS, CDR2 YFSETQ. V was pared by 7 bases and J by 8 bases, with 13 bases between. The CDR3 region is CASPEAVDSPLHF. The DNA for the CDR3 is TGCGCCAGCCCTGAGGCAGTGGATTCACCCCTCCACTTT.

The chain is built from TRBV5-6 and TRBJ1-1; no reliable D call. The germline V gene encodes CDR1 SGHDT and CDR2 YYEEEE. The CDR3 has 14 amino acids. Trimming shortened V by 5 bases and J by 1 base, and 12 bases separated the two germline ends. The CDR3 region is CASSFLTANTEAFF. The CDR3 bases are TGTGCCAGCAGTTTCCTCACAGCGAACACTGAAGCTTTCTTT.

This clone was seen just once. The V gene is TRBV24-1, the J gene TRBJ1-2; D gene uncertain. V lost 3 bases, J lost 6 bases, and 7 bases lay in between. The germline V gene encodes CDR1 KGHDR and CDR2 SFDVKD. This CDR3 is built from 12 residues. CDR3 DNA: TGTGCCACCAGTGATAGGCAGGATGGCTACACCTTC. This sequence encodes CATSDRQDGYTF.

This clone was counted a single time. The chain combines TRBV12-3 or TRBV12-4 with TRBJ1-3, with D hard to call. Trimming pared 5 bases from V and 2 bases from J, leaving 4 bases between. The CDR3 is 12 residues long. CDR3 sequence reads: CASSRPGNTIYF. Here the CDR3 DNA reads TGTGCCAGCAGTCGTCCTGGAAACACCATATATTTT.

The CDR3 sequence: CASSGDSAFSPLHF. CDR3 DNA: TGTGCCAGCAGCGGGGACAGCGCTTTTTCACCCCTCCACTTT. The J gene is TRBJ1-6, the V gene TRBV11-2; the match to TRBD1 covers 7 bases. With 5 bases clipped from V and 9 bases from J, the junction kept 7 bases outside the gene matches. Per germline, CDR1 SGHAT and CDR2 FQNNGV. There are 14 residues in the CDR3. The variable domain in full, with the rest retrieved from reference TRBV11-2 and TRBJ1-6, is EAGVAQSPRYKIIEKRQSVAFWCNPISGHATLYWYQQILGQGPKLLIQFQNNGVVDDSQLPKDRFSAERLKGVDSTLKIQPAKLEDSAVYLCASSGDSAFSPLHFGNGTRLTVT.

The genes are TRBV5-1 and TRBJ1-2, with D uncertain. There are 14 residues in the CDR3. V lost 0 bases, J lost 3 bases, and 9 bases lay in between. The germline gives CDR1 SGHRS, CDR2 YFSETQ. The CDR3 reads CASSLGPVDYGYTF. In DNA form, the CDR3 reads TGCGCCAGCAGCTTGGGTCCAGTTGACTATGGCTACACCTTC.

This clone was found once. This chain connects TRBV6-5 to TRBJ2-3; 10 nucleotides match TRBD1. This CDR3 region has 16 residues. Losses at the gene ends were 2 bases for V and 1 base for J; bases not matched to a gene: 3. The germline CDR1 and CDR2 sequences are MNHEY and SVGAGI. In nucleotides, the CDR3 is TGTGCCAGCAGTTACGTCGGGACAGGGGGCACAGATACGCAGTATTTT. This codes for CASSYVGTGGTDTQYF.

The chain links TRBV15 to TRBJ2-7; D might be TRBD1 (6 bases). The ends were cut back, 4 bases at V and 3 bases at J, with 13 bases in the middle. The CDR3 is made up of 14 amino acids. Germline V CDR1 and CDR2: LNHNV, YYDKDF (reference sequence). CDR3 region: CATSTRTVNYEQYF. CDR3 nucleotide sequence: TGTGCCACCAGCACCAGGACAGTGAACTACGAGCAGTACTTC.

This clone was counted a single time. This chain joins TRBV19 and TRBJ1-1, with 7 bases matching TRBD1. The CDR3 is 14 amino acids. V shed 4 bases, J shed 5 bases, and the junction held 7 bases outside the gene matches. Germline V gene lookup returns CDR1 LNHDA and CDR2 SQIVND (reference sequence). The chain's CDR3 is CASSTDRVGTEAFF. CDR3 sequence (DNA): TGTGCCAGTAGTACAGACAGGGTAGGAACTGAAGCTTTCTTT.

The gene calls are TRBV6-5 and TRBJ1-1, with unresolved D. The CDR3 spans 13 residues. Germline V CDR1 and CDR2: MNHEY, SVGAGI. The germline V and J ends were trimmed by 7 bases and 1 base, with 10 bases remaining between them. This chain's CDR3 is CASINPGNTEAFF. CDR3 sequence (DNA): TGTGCCAGCATTAACCCCGGGAACACTGAAGCTTTCTTT.

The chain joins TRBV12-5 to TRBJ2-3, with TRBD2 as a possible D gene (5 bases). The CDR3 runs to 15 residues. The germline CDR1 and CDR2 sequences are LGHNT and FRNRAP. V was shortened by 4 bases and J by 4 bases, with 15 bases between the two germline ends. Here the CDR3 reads CASGSGGSRADTQYF. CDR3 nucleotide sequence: TGTGCTAGTGGTTCAGGAGGTAGTAGGGCAGATACGCAGTATTTT.

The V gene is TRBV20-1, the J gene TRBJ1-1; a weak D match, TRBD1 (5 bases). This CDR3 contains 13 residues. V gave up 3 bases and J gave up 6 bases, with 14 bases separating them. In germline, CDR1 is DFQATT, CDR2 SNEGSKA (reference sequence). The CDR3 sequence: CSASWQGKAEAFF. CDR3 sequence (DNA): TGCAGTGCTAGTTGGCAGGGTAAGGCTGAAGCTTTCTTT.

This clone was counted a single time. In nucleotides, the CDR3 is TGCGCCAGCAGATCGGTTAGTGGTGAAAAACTGTTTTTT. The encoded protein is CASRSVSGEKLFF. V usage is TRBV5-1 and J usage is TRBJ1-4; no firm D call. Trimming removed 5 bases at V and 7 bases at J, with 12 bases between. Germline loops: CDR1 SGHRS, CDR2 YFSETQ. CDR3 length equals 13 residues.

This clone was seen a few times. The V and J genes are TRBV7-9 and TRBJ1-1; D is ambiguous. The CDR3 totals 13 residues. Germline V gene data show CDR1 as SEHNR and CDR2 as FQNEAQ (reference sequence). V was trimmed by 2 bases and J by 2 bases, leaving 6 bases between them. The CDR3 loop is CASSLNSNTEAFF. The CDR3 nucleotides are TGTGCCAGCAGCTTAAACAGTAACACTGAAGCTTTCTTT.

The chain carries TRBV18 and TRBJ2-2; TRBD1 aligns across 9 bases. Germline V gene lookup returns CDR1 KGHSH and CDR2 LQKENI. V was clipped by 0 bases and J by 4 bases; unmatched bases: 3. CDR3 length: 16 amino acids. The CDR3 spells CASSPPGQGFTGELFF. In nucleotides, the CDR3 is TGTGCCAGCTCACCACCGGGACAGGGTTTCACCGGGGAGCTGTTTTTT.

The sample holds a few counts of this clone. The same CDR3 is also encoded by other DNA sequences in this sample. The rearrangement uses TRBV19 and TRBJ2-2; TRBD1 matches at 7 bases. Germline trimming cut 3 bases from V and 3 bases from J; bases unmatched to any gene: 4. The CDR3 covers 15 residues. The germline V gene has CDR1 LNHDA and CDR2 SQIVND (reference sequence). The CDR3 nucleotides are TGTGCCAGTAGTATTTTAGACAGGGACACCGGGGAGCTGTTTTTT. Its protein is CASSILDRDTGELFF.

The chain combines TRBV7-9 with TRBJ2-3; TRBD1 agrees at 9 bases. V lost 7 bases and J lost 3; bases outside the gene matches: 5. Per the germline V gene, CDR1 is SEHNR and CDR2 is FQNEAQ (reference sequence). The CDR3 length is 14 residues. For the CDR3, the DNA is TGTGCCAGCACGCCGGGACAGGGAACAGATACGCAGTATTTT. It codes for CASTPGQGTDTQYF.

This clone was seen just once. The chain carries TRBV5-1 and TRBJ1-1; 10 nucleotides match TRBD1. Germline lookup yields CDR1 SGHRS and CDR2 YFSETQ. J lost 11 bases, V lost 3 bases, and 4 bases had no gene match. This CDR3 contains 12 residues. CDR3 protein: CASSSPGQGAFF. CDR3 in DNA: TGCGCCAGCAGCTCTCCGGGACAGGGGGCTTTCTTT.

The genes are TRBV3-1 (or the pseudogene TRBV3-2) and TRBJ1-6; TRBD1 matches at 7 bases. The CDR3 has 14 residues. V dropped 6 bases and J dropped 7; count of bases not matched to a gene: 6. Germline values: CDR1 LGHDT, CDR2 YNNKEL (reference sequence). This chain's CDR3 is CASRIGTENSPLHF. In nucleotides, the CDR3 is TGTGCCAGCAGAATCGGGACAGAGAATTCACCCCTCCACTTT.

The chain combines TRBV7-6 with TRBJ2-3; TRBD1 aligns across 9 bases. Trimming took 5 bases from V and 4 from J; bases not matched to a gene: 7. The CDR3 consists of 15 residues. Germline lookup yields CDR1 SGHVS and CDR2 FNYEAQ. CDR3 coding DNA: TGTGCCAGCAGCCCCGAGACAGGGGGTTCAGATACGCAGTATTTT. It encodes CASSPETGGSDTQYF.

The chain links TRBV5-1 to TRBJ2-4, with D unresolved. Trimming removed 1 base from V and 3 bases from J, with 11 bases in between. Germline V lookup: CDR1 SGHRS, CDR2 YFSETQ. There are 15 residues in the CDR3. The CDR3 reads CASSLWAEDKNIQYF. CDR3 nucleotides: TGCGCCAGCAGCTTGTGGGCCGAAGACAAAAACATTCAGTACTTC.

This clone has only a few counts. As DNA, the CDR3 is TGTGCCAGCAGCTTACTGGATCCACAGGGCTACGAGCAGTACTTC. Translation gives CASSLLDPQGYEQYF. V gene TRBV5-6 combines with J gene TRBJ2-7, with D possibly matching TRBD1 (6 bases). There are 15 residues in the CDR3. Trimming left V 2 bases short and J 3 bases short, with 15 bases between. Germline assignment: CDR1 SGHDT and CDR2 YYEEEE. Full variable domain (rest looked up from reference TRBV5-6 and TRBJ2-7): DAGVTQSPTHLIKTRGQQVTLRCSPKSGHDTVSWYQQALGQGPQFIFQYYEEEERQRGNFPDRFSGHQFPNYSSELNVNALLLGDSALYLCASSLLDPQGYEQYFGPGTRLTVT.

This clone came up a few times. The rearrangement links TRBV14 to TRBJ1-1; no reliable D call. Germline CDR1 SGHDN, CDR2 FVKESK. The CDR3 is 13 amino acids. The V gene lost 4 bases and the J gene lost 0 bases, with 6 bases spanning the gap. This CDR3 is CASSRHMNTEAFF. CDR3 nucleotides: TGTGCCAGCAGCCGCCACATGAACACTGAAGCTTTCTTT.

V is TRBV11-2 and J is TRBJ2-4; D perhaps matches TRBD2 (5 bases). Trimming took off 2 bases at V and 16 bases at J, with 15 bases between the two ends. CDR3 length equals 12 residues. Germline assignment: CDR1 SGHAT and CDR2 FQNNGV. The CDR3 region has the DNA TGTGCCAGCAGCTTAAATGGAGGCCAGACTTACTTC. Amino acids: CASSLNGGQTYF.